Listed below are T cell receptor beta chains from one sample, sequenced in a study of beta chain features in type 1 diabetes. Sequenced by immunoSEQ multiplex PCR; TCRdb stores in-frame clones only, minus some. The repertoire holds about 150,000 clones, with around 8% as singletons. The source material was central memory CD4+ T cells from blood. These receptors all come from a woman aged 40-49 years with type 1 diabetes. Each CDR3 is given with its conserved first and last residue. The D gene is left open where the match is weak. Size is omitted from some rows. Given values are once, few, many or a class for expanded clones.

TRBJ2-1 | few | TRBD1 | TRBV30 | TGTGCCTGGAGAACAGGGGGCAATGAGCAGTTCTTC | CAWRTGGNEQFF
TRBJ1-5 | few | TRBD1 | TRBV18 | TGTGCCAGCTCCCGGGACAGGGGCAATCAGCCCCAGCATTTT | CASSRDRGNQPQHF
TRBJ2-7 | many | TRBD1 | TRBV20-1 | TGCAGTGCAACGGACAGGGGGTCGCAGTACTTC | CSATDRGSQYF
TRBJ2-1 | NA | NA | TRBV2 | TGTGCCAGCAGTGTAGAGAGACTGGACAATGAGCAGTTCTTC | CASSVERLDNEQFF
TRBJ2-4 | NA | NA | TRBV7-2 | TGTGCCAGCAGCTTCGACTGGCCGGGGTCGACGAGGTACTTC | CASSFDWPGSTRYF
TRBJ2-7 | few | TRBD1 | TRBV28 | TGTGCCAGCAGGTCTCCCGGGACAGGGCAATCCTACGAGCAGTACTTC | CASRSPGTGQSYEQYF
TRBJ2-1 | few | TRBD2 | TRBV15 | TGTGCCACCAGCAGAGATCCCACTAGCGGGAGAGGGGAGCAGTTCTTC | CATSRDPTSGRGEQFF
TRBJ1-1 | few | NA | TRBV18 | TGTGCCAGCTCACTCAATGGGAGGGCGAACACTGAAGCTTTCTTT | CASSLNGRANTEAFF
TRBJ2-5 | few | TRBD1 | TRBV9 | TGTGCCAGCAGCGTAGCCCCCAGGGGGATGGAGACCCAGTACTTC | CASSVAPRGMETQYF
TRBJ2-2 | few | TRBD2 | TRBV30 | TGTGCCGCGCCCGGGGCGGCGGGAGAGACCGGGGAGCTGTTTTTT | CAAPGAAGETGELFF
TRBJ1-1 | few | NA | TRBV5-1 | TGCGCCAGCAGCAAGAATCCGGGTGGCACTGAAGCTTTCTTT | CASSKNPGGTEAFF
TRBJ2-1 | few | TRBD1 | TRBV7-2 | TGTGCCAGCAGCTTACAGGGACAGGGGATCTATGAGCAGTTCTTC | CASSLQGQGIYEQFF
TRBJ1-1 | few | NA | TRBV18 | TGTGCCAGCTCACCTATACGGGACACTGAAGCTTTCTTT | CASSPIRDTEAFF
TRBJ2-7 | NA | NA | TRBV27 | TGTGCCAGCAGTTTAAACGGAGGAGTGGACGAGCAGTACTTC | CASSLNGGVDEQYF
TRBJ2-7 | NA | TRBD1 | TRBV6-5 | TGTGCCACCGGGACAGGGGTGTACGAGCAGTACTTC | CATGTGVYEQYF
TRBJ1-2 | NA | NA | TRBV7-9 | TGTGCCAGCAGCTTACAAGAGAACTATGGCTACACCTTC | CASSLQENYGYTF
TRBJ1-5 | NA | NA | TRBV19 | TGTGCCAGTAGTATCCAGGGTCAGGGCAACAATCAGCCCCAGCATTTT | CASSIQGQGNNQPQHF
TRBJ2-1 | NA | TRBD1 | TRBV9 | TGTGCCAGCAGCGTAGGAAGGGGGCGTGAAAATGAGCAGTTCTTC | CASSVGRGRENEQFF
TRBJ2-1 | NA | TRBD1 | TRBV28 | TGTGCCAGCAGGCGCCACACAGGGGGACCTAGTCTCAATGAGCAGTTCTTC | CASRRHTGGPSLNEQFF
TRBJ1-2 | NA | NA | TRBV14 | TGTGCCAGCAGCCAAGCCCTCGGACAAATTTATGGCTACACCTTC | CASSQALGQIYGYTF
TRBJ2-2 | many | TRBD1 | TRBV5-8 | TGTGCCAGCAGCTTTACCGGGACAGGGATCACCGGGGAGCTGTTTTTT | CASSFTGTGITGELFF
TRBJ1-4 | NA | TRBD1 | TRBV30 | TGTGCCTGGAGTGCATCAGGGGGAAGTAGAGCTGAAAAACTGTTTTTT | CAWSASGGSRAEKLFF
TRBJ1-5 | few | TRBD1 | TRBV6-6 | TGTGCCAGCAGTCCAGTCGACAGGGCGCAGCCCCAGCATTTT | CASSPVDRAQPQHF
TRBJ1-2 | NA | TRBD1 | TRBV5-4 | TGTGCCAGCAGCCCATGGACAGGGAAGGAAGGCTACACCTTC | CASSPWTGKEGYTF
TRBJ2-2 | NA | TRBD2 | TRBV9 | TGTGCCAGCAGCGTAGTGACTAGCGGGGCCCACGGGGAGCTGTTTTTT | CASSVVTSGAHGELFF
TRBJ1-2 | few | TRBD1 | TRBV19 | TGTGCCAGTAGTCCGTACGGCCGGACAGGGGGTAACTATGGCTACACCTTC | CASSPYGRTGGNYGYTF
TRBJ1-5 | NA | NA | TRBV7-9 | TGTGCCAGCAGCAAGGGTCAGGGCAGCAATCAGCCCCAGCATTTT | CASSKGQGSNQPQHF
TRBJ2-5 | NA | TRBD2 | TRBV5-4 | TGTGCCAGCAGCCCTAGGATTAGCGGGGAAGAGACCCAGTACTTC | CASSPRISGEETQYF
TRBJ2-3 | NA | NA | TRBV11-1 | TGTGCCAGCAGCTTAGAGCGGAATACGCAGTATTTT | CASSLERNTQYF
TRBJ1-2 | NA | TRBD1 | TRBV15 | TGTGCCACCAGCAGACCTCGGACAGGGAATACCTATGGCTACACCTTC | CATSRPRTGNTYGYTF
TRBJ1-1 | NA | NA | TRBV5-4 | TGTGCCAGCCGTGGTACGGGTATGGGCACTGAAGCTTTCTTT | CASRGTGMGTEAFF
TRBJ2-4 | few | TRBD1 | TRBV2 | TGTGCCAGCAGTCGACAGGGGGCGGCTTCCAAAAACATTCAGTACTTC | CASSRQGAASKNIQYF
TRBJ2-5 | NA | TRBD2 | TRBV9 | TGTGCCAGCAGCGTTAGCGGGAGAGTATTGGAGACCCAGTACTTC | CASSVSGRVLETQYF
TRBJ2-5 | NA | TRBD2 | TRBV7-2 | TGTGCCAGCAGCTGGGGGGGGGAAGAGACCCAGTACTTC | CASSWGGEETQYF
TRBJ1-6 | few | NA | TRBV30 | TGTGCCTGGAGTGTTTCTGACCCGGCCGGGATGGGGAATTCACCCCTCCACTTT | CAWSVSDPAGMGNSPLHF
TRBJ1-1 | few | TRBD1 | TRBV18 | TGTGCCAGCTCCGAGGGACAGTCCATGAACACTGAAGCTTTCTTT | CASSEGQSMNTEAFF
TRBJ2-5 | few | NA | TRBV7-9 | TGTGCCAGCAGCTTATCAGGGCAAGAGACCCAGTACTTC | CASSLSGQETQYF
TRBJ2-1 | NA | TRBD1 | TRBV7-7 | TGTGCTAGCAGCTCTCGACAGGGGGCTAATGAGCAGTTCTTC | CASSSRQGANEQFF
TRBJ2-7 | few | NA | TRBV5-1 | TGCGCCAGCAGCTTCGACTACAGGGATTCCTACGAGCAGTACTTC | CASSFDYRDSYEQYF
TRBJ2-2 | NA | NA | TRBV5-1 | TGCGCCAGCAGCTCTTCTAGCTCCGTGAACACCGGGGAGCTGTTTTTT | CASSSSSSVNTGELFF
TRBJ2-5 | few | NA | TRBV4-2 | TGTGCCAGCAGCCAACAGTTGCGTCCGAGGGGGCAAGAGACCCAGTACTTC | CASSQQLRPRGQETQYF
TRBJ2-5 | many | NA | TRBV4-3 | TGCGCCAGCAGCCCCGAGCAGGGCCAGAACCAGTACTTC | CASSPEQGQNQYF
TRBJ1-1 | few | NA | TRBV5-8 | TGTGCCAGCAGCAAACTCACTGAAGCTTTCTTT | CASSKLTEAFF
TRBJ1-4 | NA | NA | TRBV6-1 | TGTGCCAGCAGTGATAGGGGAATTGGCGAAAAACTGTTTTTT | CASSDRGIGEKLFF
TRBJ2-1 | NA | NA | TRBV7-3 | TGTGCCAGCAGCTTAGCGAACGGGAATGAGCAGTTCTTC | CASSLANGNEQFF
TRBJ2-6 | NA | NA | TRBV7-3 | TGTGCCAGTCGGGACTCTGGGGCCAACGTCCTGACTTTC | CASRDSGANVLTF
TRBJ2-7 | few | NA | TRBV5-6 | TGTGCCAGCAGCTTGGCCGGGAAAGAGGGCTACGAGCAGTACTTC | CASSLAGKEGYEQYF
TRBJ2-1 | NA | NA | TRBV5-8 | TGTGCCAGCAGACCTAGACAGAACACCTACAATGAGCAGTTCTTC | CASRPRQNTYNEQFF
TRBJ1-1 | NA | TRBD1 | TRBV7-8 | TGTGCCAGCAGCTTATCAGGGGGCACTGAAGCTTTCTTT | CASSLSGGTEAFF
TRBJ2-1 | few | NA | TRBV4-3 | TGCGCCAGCAGCCAAGATATGAGGGATCGGCCTCAGTTCTTC | CASSQDMRDRPQFF
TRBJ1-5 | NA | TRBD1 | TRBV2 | TGTGCCAGCAGTTCCGGGACAGGGGTTCAGCCCCAGCATTTT | CASSSGTGVQPQHF
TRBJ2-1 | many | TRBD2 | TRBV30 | TGTACAGGGACTAGGGGTGCGGATGAGCAGTTCTTC | CTGTRGADEQFF
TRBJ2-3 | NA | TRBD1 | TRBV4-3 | TGCGCCAGCAGCCAAGGGACAGGTTTTGATACGCAGTATTTT | CASSQGTGFDTQYF
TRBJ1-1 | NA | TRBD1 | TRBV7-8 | TGTGCCAGCAGACAAGACAGGGATGTTGCTGAAGCTTTCTTT | CASRQDRDVAEAFF
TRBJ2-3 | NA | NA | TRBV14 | TGTGCCAGCAGCCTTCAGGGATCGGCGACAGATACGCAGTATTTT | CASSLQGSATDTQYF
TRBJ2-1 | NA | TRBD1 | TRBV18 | TGTGCCAGCTCACCCAACCGGGACAGGGGAGACAATGAGCAGTTCTTC | CASSPNRDRGDNEQFF
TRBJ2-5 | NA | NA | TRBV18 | TGTGCCAGCTCACTTAATCAAGAGACCCAGTACTTC | CASSLNQETQYF